The next 24 T cell receptor beta chains were all read from a single sample in a study of regulatory T cells in long-lasting Graves disease. Building the TCR beta libraries relied on iRepertoire HTBI primers, and CDR3 regions underwent Arm-PCR. TCRdb processed the multiplex PCR reads anew with MiXCR; each CDR3 protein has one entry. The table includes 350,000 to 450,000 distinct CDR3 sequences, approximately 12% detected once. Time point denoted: newly diagnosed GD, antithyroid drugs for less than 3 months. PBMC-derived RNA was used for the TCR library. These records were also assigned to another study, of T cells in Graves' hyperthyroidism and ophthalmopathy.

Here the sequenced sample was peripheral blood mononuclear cells (PBMCs), taken at new diagnosis, from a patient treated with antithyroid drugs. All receptors come from a woman aged 18-29 years with Graves disease.

At least ten counts were recorded for this clonotype. V gene TRBV4-3 combines with J gene TRBJ2-2; TRBD2 is a possible D gene (6 bases). CDR3 length equals 15 residues. Germline V gene lookup returns CDR1 LGHNA and CDR2 YSLEER. V was cut by 4 bases and J by 5 bases, with 14 bases left in between. The DNA of the CDR3 is TGCGCCAGCAGCCGAGAACTAGCAGGGACCGGGGAGCTGTTTTTT. Translating gives CASSRELAGTGELFF.

This clonotype was counted at least ten times. The chain joins TRBV27 to TRBJ1-4, with a possible D match to TRBD1 (5 bases). Trimming cost V 1 base and J 10 bases, with 13 bases left between them. The germline CDR1 and CDR2 sequences are MNHEY and SMNVEV (reference sequence). The CDR3 is made up of 14 amino acids. The CDR3 loop reads CASSLLEQRGKLFF. The CDR3 nucleotides are TGTGCCAGCAGTTTATTGGAGCAGAGGGGAAAACTGTTTTTT.

This clonotype has ten or more counts. V usage is TRBV7-2 and J usage is TRBJ2-5; TRBD2 matches at 8 bases. V shed 3 bases and J 5 bases; nucleotides not matched to a gene: 8. Germline-derived CDR1 and CDR2 are SGHTA and FQGNSA. The CDR3 is 15 residues long. The CDR3 coding sequence is TGTGCCAGCAGCTTCTATACGGGGGGGCAGGAGACCCAGTACTTC. Its protein product is CASSFYTGGQETQYF. The variable domain in full, completed from reference TRBV7-2 and TRBJ2-5, reads GAGVSQSPSNKVTEKGKDVELRCDPISGHTALYWYRQSLGQGLEFLIYFQGNSAPDKSGLPSDRFSAERTGGSVSTLTIQRTQQEDSAVYLCASSFYTGGQETQYFGPGTRLLVL.

This clonotype was picked up a small number of times. This chain joins TRBV7-3 and TRBJ1-6; D is unresolved. Germline V gene lookup returns CDR1 SGHTA and CDR2 FQGTGA. V shed 7 bases and J shed 5 bases, with 9 bases lying between them. The CDR3 sequence is 13 residues long. This CDR3 is CASKGFHNSPLHF. DNA of the CDR3: TGTGCCAGCAAGGGTTTCCATAATTCACCCCTCCACTTT.

This clonotype was observed many times. J is TRBJ2-4 and V is TRBV12-3 or TRBV12-4; unclear D gene. Trimming pared 5 bases from V and 6 bases from J, leaving 20 bases between. The CDR3 loop spans 16 amino acids. The CDR3 spells CASSRSSVAPLNIQYF. The CDR3 DNA sequence: TGTGCCAGCAGTCGTTCCTCGGTTGCCCCCCTAAACATTCAGTACTTC.

There are many counts of this clonotype. This chain uses TRBV6-2 or TRBV6-3 with TRBJ2-7; no clear D. This CDR3 region has 15 residues. Trimming removed 0 bases at V and 3 bases at J, with 12 bases between. The germline gives CDR1 MNHEY, CDR2 SVGEGT. This chain's CDR3 is CASSYSTPARYEQYV. In nucleotides, the CDR3 is TGTGCCAGCAGTTACTCGACCCCTGCCCGCTACGAGCAGTACGTC.

This clonotype was recorded many times. The J gene is TRBJ2-7, the V gene TRBV7-6; possibly TRBD2 for D (6 bases). The germline V gene has CDR1 SGHVS and CDR2 FNYEAQ. The V end lost 1 base, the J end lost 2 bases, and 12 bases lay between the germline ends. The CDR3 runs 15 residues. CDR3 residues: CASSLGLASTYEQYF. CDR3 sequence (DNA): TGTGCCAGCAGCTTAGGGCTAGCGAGCACCTACGAGCAGTACTTC.

The genes are TRBV4-3 and TRBJ2-5; 12 bases are shared with TRBD2. The V gene's germline CDR1 is LGHNA and CDR2 YSLEER. J was trimmed by 5 bases and V by 4 bases; bases with no gene match: 2. This CDR3 has 14 residues. The CDR3 region is CASSRTSGKETQYF. The CDR3 DNA is TGCGCCAGCAGCCGGACTAGCGGGAAGGAGACCCAGTACTTC.

This clonotype has ten or more counts. The chain carries TRBV6-1 and TRBJ2-7, with D perhaps TRBD1 or TRBD2 (5 bases each). Germline CDR1 and CDR2: MNHNS and SASEGT. V was clipped by 8 bases and J by 2 bases, with 13 bases between them. This CDR3 region has 13 residues. The CDR3 spells CASRGSGPYEQYV. DNA for the CDR3: TGTGCCAGCCGGGGCAGCGGCCCCTACGAGCAGTACGTC.

This clonotype occurred a few times. The CDR3 ends on some other residue instead of the conserved phenylalanine or tryptophan, so this is likely a read error. The J gene is TRBJ1-2, the V gene TRBV7-9, with D unclear. Trimming removed 4 bases at V and 11 bases at J, with 20 bases between. There are 14 residues in the CDR3. CDR1 and CDR2 from the germline V gene are SEHNR and FQNEAQ (reference sequence). In nucleotides, the CDR3 is TGTGCCAGCAGCTCGAACAGTGGCGGGAGCTCGTACACCCTC. Protein: CASSSNSGGSSYTL.

In this sample, this clonotype turned up a few times. V and J are TRBV5-6 and TRBJ1-5; TRBD1 might be the D (5 bases). V lost 4 bases and J lost 7, with 15 bases in between. CDR1 is SGHDT and CDR2 is YYEEEE in the germline V gene. The CDR3 covers 14 residues. CDR3 DNA sequence: TGTGCCAGCAGCAACGGGAGGGGAGGACAGCCCCAGCATTTT. Protein product: CASSNGRGGQPQHF.

The table lists this clonotype with many counts. The V and J genes are TRBV5-1 and TRBJ1-6; TRBD1 might be the D (5 bases). CDR3 length equals 14 residues. Trimming removed 1 base at V and 7 bases at J, with 9 bases between. From germline, CDR1 is SGHRS and CDR2 YFSETQ. The CDR3 loop reads CASSLRGPNSPLHF. As DNA, the CDR3 is TGCGCCAGCAGCTTGAGGGGCCCGAATTCACCCCTCCACTTT.

This clonotype has at least ten counts. The chain has TRBV12-3 or TRBV12-4 and TRBJ1-1; unclear D gene. V was cut by 5 bases and J by 4 bases, with 17 bases left in between. The CDR3 runs 15 residues. CDR3 region: CASSPRTLRSTEAFF. The CDR3 bases are TGTGCCAGCAGTCCACGGACCCTAAGGAGCACTGAAGCTTTCTTT.

This clonotype was seen ten or more times. The genes are TRBV29-1 and TRBJ2-7; 13 bases match TRBD2. Per the germline V gene, CDR1 is SQVTM and CDR2 is ANQGSEA. V was clipped by 2 bases and J by 6 bases; unmatched bases: 10. The CDR3 has 16 amino acids. CDR3 protein: CSVEPGTSGKRGEQYF. CDR3 nucleotides: TGCAGCGTTGAACCCGGGACTAGCGGGAAGAGGGGCGAGCAGTACTTC.

This clonotype appeared many times. The rearrangement joins TRBV18 to TRBJ1-2; D is undetermined. Trimming cost V 0 bases and J 3 bases, with 11 bases left between them. Germline V lookup: CDR1 KGHSH, CDR2 LQKENI. The CDR3 is 15 residues long. The CDR3 region has the DNA TGTGCCAGCTCACCACCAGGTCGCCGGGACTATGGCTACACCTTC. Amino acid sequence: CASSPPGRRDYGYTF.

Ten or more counts support this clonotype. The chain links TRBV6-7 to TRBJ1-2; a possible D gene is TRBD1 (5 bases). TRBV6-7 is labeled an ORF, and its function is uncertain. The CDR3 spans 13 residues. V was clipped by 4 bases and J by 5 bases, with 11 bases between them. The CDR3 DNA reads as TGTGCCAGCAGTTTCGCCGACAGATATGGCTACACCTTC. Its translation is CASSFADRYGYTF.

This chain connects TRBV19 to TRBJ2-1, with 12 bases lining up with TRBD2. From germline, CDR1 is LNHDA and CDR2 SQIVND (reference sequence). The CDR3 totals 19 residues. V trimming: 6 bases; J trimming: 1 base; junction bases outside the gene matches: 13. CDR3 amino acids: CASRQSGPGLAGSYNEQFF. In DNA form, the CDR3 reads TGTGCCAGTAGACAGTCAGGACCGGGACTAGCGGGTTCCTACAATGAGCAGTTCTTC.

This clonotype was seen ten or more times. The gene calls are TRBV9 and TRBJ1-6, with no clear D. V was shortened by 0 bases and J by 13 bases, with 11 bases between the two germline ends. From germline, CDR1 is SGDLS and CDR2 YYNGEE. The CDR3 covers 13 residues. The CDR3 DNA sequence: TGTGCCAGCAGCGTAGGCGTAACGGAGCCCCTCCACTTT. It translates to CASSVGVTEPLHF.

This clonotype was detected many times. The J gene is TRBJ2-1, the V gene TRBV7-3; TRBD2 agrees at 9 bases. The CDR3 extends over 14 amino acids. Germline-derived CDR1 and CDR2 are SGHTA and FQGTGA. The ends lost 2 bases at V and 8 bases at J; junction bases unmatched: 4. As DNA, the CDR3 is TGTGCCAGCAGCTTAGCGGGAGGGCCAGATGAGCAGTTCTTC. Translation gives CASSLAGGPDEQFF.

This clonotype was seen at least ten times. CDR3 residues: CASSTGFTNYGYTF. CDR3 DNA sequence: TGTGCCAGCAGTACAGGGTTCACTAACTATGGCTACACCTTC. This rearrangement joins TRBV28 to TRBJ1-2, with D perhaps TRBD1 (6 bases). Trimming took 5 bases from V and 0 from J, leaving 10 bases between them. The CDR3 has 14 amino acids. Germline V gene lookup returns CDR1 MDHEN and CDR2 SYDVKM.

This clonotype has more than one count but fewer than ten. The rearrangement joins TRBV15 to TRBJ2-3; 10 bases agree with TRBD2. This CDR3 has 17 residues. With V trimmed by 1 base and J by 8 bases, 12 bases remained unmatched. From germline, CDR1 is LNHNV and CDR2 YYDKDF (reference sequence). The CDR3, as DNA: TGTGCCACCAGCAGAGCCCTAGCGGGGGCCATCGGGGGTACGCAGTATTTT. Protein: CATSRALAGAIGGTQYF.

This clonotype was counted at least ten times. CDR3 amino acids: CASSFSNPGTGWAPNYGYTF. The CDR3 bases are TGTGCCAGCAGCTTCAGCAACCCCGGGACAGGGTGGGCCCCTAACTATGGCTACACCTTC. The gene calls are TRBV7-2 and TRBJ1-2; 9 nucleotides line up with TRBD1. The germline V gene encodes CDR1 SGHTA and CDR2 FQGNSA. The J segment lost 0 bases and the V segment lost 3 bases, leaving 17 bases of the junction unmatched. The CDR3 is 20 amino acids.

This clonotype has only a few counts. V usage is TRBV29-1 and J usage is TRBJ2-3; no firm D call. V was cut by 6 bases and J by 5 bases, with 12 bases left in between. Looked up from germline, CDR1 is SQVTM and CDR2 is ANQGSEA. The length of the CDR3 is 12 residues. CDR3 protein: CSVGPALDTQYF. CDR3 DNA sequence: TGCAGCGTAGGACCCGCCCTAGATACGCAGTATTTT.

This clonotype was seen many times. The chain combines TRBV2 with TRBJ1-1; D unclear. The CDR3 spans 13 residues. Between the trimmed V and J ends, which lost 9 bases and 0 bases, there was a span of 11 bases. Per the germline V gene, CDR1 is SNHLY and CDR2 is FYNNEI. The CDR3 spells CASHLELNTEAFF. CDR3 sequence (DNA): TGTGCCAGTCACTTAGAACTGAACACTGAAGCTTTCTTT.